This TCR beta chain was recorded in a study of control samples from healthy donors and cancer patients. CDR3 length equals 13 residues. Germline V CDR1 and CDR2: LNHDA, SQIVND (reference sequence). V lost 7 bases and J lost 3, with 10 bases in between. Repertoires were generated with immunoSEQ multiplex PCR, while TCRdb's copy carries only in-frame clones and drops some. Here the sample spans 90,000 to 130,000 clones, 88% being singletons. The rearrangement uses TRBV19 and TRBJ1-5, with D uncertain. The source of this sequence is a woman aged 60-70 years with lung cancer. Sequenced sample: PBMCs. The chain's CDR3 is CASTNQFNQPQHF. DNA for the CDR3: TGTGCCAGTACCAACCAGTTCAATCAGCCCCAGCATTTT.